A selection of T cell receptor beta chains follows, all from one sample in a study of control samples from healthy donors and cancer patients. Assay: immunoSEQ multiplex PCR; the TCRdb copy retains only in-frame clones and omits some. The data show 20,000 to 25,000 clones, around four fifths seen once. Input material: PBMCs. The receptors stem from a man in his sixties with colorectal cancer. The CDR3 runs from the conserved cysteine through the conserved F or W. A D gene is named only where the DNA matches it firmly. Clone size is not always given. Where it is, it says once, few, many or a class for expanded clones.

J: TRBJ1-2
D: NA
V: TRBV6-1
size: NA
DNA: TGTGCCAGCAGTGAATTTCGGGGGCCGAACTATGGCTACACCTTC
CDR3: CASSEFRGPNYGYTF

J: TRBJ1-4
D: TRBD1
V: TRBV3-1/TRBV3-2
size: NA
DNA: TGTGCCAGCACGATGCAGGGGGCAGGTGAAAAACTGTTTTTT
CDR3: CASTMQGAGEKLFF

J: TRBJ1-2
D: NA
V: TRBV6-5
size: few
DNA: TGTGCCAGCACCGGGTCGGGTGGGGACTATGGCTACACCTTC
CDR3: CASTGSGGDYGYTF

J: TRBJ1-1
D: TRBD1
V: TRBV4-1
size: NA
DNA: TGCGCCAGCAGCCAAGAAGAGAGCGGTCGGCGACAGGGGGGGAGGATGAACACTGAAGCTTTCTTT
CDR3: CASSQEESGRRQGGRMNTEAFF

J: TRBJ2-3
D: NA
V: TRBV19
size: NA
DNA: TGTGCCAGTAGTATCCAGAGCACAGATACGCAGTATTTT
CDR3: CASSIQSTDTQYF

J: TRBJ2-2
D: NA
V: TRBV24-1
size: NA
DNA: TGTGCCACCAGTGATCCTAGCCGGGACACCGGGGAGCTGTTTTTT
CDR3: CATSDPSRDTGELFF

J: TRBJ1-1
D: NA
V: TRBV5-4
size: once
DNA: TGTGCCAGCAGCTTTTCTCAGATGAACACTGAAGCTTTCTTT
CDR3: CASSFSQMNTEAFF

J: TRBJ1-1
D: NA
V: TRBV6-5
size: NA
DNA: TGTGCCAGCAAGTCGGGTCAGAAGTCGGAAGCTTTCTTT
CDR3: CASKSGQKSEAFF

J: TRBJ2-3
D: NA
V: TRBV6-5
size: NA
DNA: TGTGCCAGCACCCCTCAGGGCACAGATACGCAGTATTTT
CDR3: CASTPQGTDTQYF

J: TRBJ1-6
D: TRBD1
V: TRBV3-1/TRBV3-2
size: NA
DNA: TGTGCCAGCAGCGTAGGACAGGGAAATTCACCCCTCCACTTT
CDR3: CASSVGQGNSPLHF

J: TRBJ1-1
D: NA
V: TRBV4-1
size: NA
DNA: TGCGCCAGCAGCCCCGCTGGAACTGAAGCTTTCTTT
CDR3: CASSPAGTEAFF

J: TRBJ2-3
D: TRBD2
V: TRBV2
size: once
DNA: TGTGCCAGCAGTATAGCGGGGGGGGTAGATACGCAGTATTTT
CDR3: CASSIAGGVDTQYF

J: TRBJ1-2
D: NA
V: TRBV6-2/TRBV6-3
size: NA
DNA: TGTGCCAGCAGTTCTAAAGGGAGCTCTAACTATGGCTACACCTTC
CDR3: CASSSKGSSNYGYTF